These 5 T cell receptor beta chains came from one sample sequenced in a study of T cells in Graves' hyperthyroidism and ophthalmopathy. It was RNA transcripts that yielded the amplified TCR beta CDR3 regions. Researchers ran a first-round RT-PCR on the TCR CDR3 using the HTBI primer set. Each CDR3 protein gets one entry after TCRdb re-called the multiplex PCR reads with MiXCR. The data hold approximately 400,000 distinct CDR3 sequences, with roughly 20% observed a single time. The sequenced sample was blood. Receptors originate from a man between 18 and 29 years old with Graves' ophthalmopathy.

In its sample, this clonotype was seen many times. This CDR3 is CASSQRVQGARNTEAFF. DNA of the CDR3: TGTGCCAGCAGCCAAAGGGTACAGGGGGCGCGGAACACTGAAGCTTTCTTT. V is TRBV3-1 and J is TRBJ1-1; 9 bases match TRBD1. The J segment lost 1 base and the V segment lost 2 bases, leaving 8 bases of the junction unmatched. The CDR3 is 17 residues long. CDR1 and CDR2 (germline): LGHDT, YNNKEL (reference sequence).

About this clonotype itself: A much larger clone sits a single nucleotide away, making a read error possible. J is TRBJ1-2 and V is TRBV6-1; 8 bases align to TRBD1. The germline gives CDR1 MNHNS, CDR2 SASEGT. There are 14 residues in the CDR3. With 9 bases clipped from V and 8 bases from J, the junction kept 14 bases outside the gene matches. The CDR3 here is CARSSIQGARGYTF. DNA of the CDR3: TGTGCCAGAAGCAGCATTCAGGGGGCGCGCGGCTACACCTTC.

The genes are TRBV20-1 and TRBJ1-2; D remains unclear. CDR1 is DFQATT, CDR2 SNEGSKA, per germline (reference sequence). CDR3 length: 10 residues. The ends were cut back, 2 bases at V and 8 bases at J, with 6 bases in the middle. CDR3 protein: CSARLGGYTF. CDR3 bases: TGCAGTGCTAGATTGGGGGGCTACACCTTC.

This chain joins TRBV12-3 or TRBV12-4 and TRBJ2-1; maybe TRBD1 (6 bases). This CDR3 has 14 amino acids. V was trimmed by 4 bases and J by 2 bases, leaving 9 bases between them. This chain's CDR3 is CASSYQGTYNEQFF. CDR3 in DNA: TGTGCCAGCAGTTACCAGGGGACCTACAATGAGCAGTTCTTC.

On this clonotype: A much larger clone differs from this one at a single base, so this may be a read error. The V and J genes are TRBV7-2 and TRBJ2-7, with 10 bases aligning to TRBD2. This CDR3 spans 14 amino acids. CDR1 SGHTA and CDR2 FQGNSA come from the germline V gene. V gave up 3 bases and J gave up 3 bases; unmatched junction bases: 2. The DNA of the CDR3 is TGTGCCAGCAGCTTCGGGACTAGCGTCTACGAGCAGTACTTC. Its protein is CASSFGTSVYEQYF.